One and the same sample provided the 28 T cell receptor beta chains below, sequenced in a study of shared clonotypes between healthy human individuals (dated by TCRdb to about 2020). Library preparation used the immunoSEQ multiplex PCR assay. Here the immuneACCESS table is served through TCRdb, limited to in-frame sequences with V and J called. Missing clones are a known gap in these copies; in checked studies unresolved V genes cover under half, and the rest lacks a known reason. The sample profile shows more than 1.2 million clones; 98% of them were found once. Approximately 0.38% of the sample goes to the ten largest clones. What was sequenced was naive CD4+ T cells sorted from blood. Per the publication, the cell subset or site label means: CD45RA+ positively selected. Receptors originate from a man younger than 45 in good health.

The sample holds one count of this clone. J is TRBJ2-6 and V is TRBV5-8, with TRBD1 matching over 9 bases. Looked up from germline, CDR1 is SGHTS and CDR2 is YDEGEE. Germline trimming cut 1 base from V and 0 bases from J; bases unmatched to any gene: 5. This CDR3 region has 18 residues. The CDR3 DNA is TGTGCCAGCAGCTTGCTGGGACAGGGTCACTCTGGGGCCAACGTCCTGACTTTC. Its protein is CASSLLGQGHSGANVLTF.

The chain's CDR3 is CASSPTGEAGYTF. The CDR3 DNA follows: TGTGCCAGCAGTCCAACAGGGGAAGCTGGCTACACCTTC. The chain has TRBV6-5 and TRBJ1-2; 7 bases fit TRBD1. The CDR3 loop spans 13 amino acids. CDR1 and CDR2 from the germline V gene are MNHEY and SVGAGI. Germline trimming cut 5 bases from V and 7 bases from J; bases unmatched to any gene: 7.

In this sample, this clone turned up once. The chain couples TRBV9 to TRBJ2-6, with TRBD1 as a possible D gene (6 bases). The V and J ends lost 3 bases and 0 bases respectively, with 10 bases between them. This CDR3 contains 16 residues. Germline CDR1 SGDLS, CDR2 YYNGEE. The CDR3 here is CASSEGGNSGANVLTF. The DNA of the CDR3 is TGTGCCAGCAGCGAAGGGGGAAACTCTGGGGCCAACGTCCTGACTTTC.

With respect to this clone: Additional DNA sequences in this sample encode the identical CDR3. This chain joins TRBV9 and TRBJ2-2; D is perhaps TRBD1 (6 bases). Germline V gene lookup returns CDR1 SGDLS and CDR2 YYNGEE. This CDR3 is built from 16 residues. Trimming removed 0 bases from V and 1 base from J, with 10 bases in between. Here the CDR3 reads CASSVAPTGNTGELFF. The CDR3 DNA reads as TGTGCCAGCAGCGTAGCTCCGACAGGGAACACCGGGGAGCTGTTTTTT.

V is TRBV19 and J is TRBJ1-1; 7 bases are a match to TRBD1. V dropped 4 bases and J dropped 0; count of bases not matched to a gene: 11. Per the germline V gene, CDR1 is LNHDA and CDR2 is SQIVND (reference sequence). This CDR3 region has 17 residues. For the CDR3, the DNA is TGTGCCAGTAGTAACTGGGCAGGGGGAGGATTGAACACTGAAGCTTTCTTT. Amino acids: CASSNWAGGGLNTEAFF.

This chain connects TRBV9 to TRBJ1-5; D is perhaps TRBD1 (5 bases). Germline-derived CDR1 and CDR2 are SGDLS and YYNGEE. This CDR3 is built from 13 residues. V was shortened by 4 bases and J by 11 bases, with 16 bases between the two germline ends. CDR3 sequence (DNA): TGTGCCAGCAGCCCACAGGCCCACGGGGCCCAGCATTTT. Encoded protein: CASSPQAHGAQHF.

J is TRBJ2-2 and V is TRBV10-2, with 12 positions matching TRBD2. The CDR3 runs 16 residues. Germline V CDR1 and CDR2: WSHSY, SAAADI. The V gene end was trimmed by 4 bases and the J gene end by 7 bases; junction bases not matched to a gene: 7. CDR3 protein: CASSVLAGGQGGELFF. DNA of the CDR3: TGCGCCAGCAGTGTTCTAGCGGGAGGGCAAGGCGGGGAGCTGTTTTTT.

The CDR3, as DNA: TGTGCCAGCTCACCGGAGGGGACGCCTTCCGGAAAACTGTTTTTT. It specifies CASSPEGTPSGKLFF. The chain joins TRBV18 to TRBJ1-4, with D possibly matching TRBD1 (5 bases). The germline V gene encodes CDR1 KGHSH and CDR2 LQKENI. The CDR3 spans 15 residues. Trimming took off 3 bases at V and 10 bases at J, with 18 bases between the two ends.

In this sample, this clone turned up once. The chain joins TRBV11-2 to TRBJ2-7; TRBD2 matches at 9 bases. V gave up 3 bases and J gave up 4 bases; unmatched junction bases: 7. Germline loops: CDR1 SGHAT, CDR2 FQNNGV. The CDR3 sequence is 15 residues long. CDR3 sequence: CASSLRGGLAYEQYF. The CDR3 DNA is TGTGCCAGCAGCTTGCGCGGAGGACTAGCGTACGAGCAGTACTTC.

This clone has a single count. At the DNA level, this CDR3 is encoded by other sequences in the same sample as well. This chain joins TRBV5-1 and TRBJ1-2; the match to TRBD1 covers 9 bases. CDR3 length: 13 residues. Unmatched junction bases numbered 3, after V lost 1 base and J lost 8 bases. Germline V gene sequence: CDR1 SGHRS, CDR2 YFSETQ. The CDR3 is CASSLTGTGGYTF. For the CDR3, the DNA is TGCGCCAGCAGCTTGACCGGGACAGGGGGCTACACCTTC.

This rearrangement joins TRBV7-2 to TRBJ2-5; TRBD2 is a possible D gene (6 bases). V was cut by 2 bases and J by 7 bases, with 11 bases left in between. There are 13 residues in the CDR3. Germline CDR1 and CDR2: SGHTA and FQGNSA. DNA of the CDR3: TGTGCCAGCAGCTTACAAGTGGGGGGGACCCAGTACTTC. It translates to CASSLQVGGTQYF. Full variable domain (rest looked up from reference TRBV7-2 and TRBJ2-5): GAGVSQSPSNKVTEKGKDVELRCDPISGHTALYWYRQSLGQGLEFLIYFQGNSAPDKSGLPSDRFSAERTGGSVSTLTIQRTQQEDSAVYLCASSLQVGGTQYFGPGTRLLVL.

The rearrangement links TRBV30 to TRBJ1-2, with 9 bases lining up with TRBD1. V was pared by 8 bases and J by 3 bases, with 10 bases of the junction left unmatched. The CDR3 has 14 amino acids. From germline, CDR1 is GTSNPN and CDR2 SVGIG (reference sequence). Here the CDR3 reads CARTGGADDYGYTF. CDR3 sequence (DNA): TGTGCCCGCACAGGGGGCGCGGATGACTATGGCTACACCTTC.

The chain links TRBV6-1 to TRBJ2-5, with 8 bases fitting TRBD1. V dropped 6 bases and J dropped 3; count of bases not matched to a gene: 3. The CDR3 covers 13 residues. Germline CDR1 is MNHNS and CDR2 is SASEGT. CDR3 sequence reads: CASRWGQEETQYF. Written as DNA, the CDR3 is TGTGCCAGCAGATGGGGACAGGAAGAGACCCAGTACTTC.

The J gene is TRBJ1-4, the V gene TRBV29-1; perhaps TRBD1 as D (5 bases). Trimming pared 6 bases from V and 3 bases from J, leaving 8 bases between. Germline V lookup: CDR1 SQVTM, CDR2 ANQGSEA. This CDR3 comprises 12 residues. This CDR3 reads CSVGEANEKLFF. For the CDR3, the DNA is TGCAGCGTGGGGGAGGCTAATGAAAAACTGTTTTTT.

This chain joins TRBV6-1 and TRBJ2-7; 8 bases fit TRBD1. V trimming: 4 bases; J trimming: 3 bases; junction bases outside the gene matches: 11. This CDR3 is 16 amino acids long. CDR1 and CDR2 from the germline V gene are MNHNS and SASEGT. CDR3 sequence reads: CASSAGTGHGHYEQYF. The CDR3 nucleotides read TGTGCCAGCAGTGCCGGGACAGGCCACGGGCACTACGAGCAGTACTTC.

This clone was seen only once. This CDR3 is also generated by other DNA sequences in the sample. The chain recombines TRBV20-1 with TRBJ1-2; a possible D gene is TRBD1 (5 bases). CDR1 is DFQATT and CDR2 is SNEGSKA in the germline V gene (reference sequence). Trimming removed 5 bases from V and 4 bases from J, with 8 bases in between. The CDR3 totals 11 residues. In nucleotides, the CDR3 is TGCAGTGCTTCAGGGAGCTATGGCTACACCTTC. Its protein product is CSASGSYGYTF.

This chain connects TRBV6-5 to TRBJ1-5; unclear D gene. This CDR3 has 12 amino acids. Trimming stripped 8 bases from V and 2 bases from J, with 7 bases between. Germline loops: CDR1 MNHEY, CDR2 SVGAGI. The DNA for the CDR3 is TGTGCCAGCTGCCCAGGCAATCAGCCCCAGCATTTT. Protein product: CASCPGNQPQHF.

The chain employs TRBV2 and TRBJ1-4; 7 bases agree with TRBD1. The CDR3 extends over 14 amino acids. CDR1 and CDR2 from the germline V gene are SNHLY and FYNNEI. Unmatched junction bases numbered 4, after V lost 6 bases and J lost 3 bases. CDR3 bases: TGTGCCAGCAGCCCCGGGACAGCTAATGAAAAACTGTTTTTT. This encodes CASSPGTANEKLFF.

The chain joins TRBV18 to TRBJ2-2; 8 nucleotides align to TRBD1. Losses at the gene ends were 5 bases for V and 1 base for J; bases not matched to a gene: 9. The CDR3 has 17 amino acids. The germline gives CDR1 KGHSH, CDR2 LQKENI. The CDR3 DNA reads TGTGCCAGCTCATCTCTCCGTGGGACAGGGAACACCGGGGAGCTGTTTTTT. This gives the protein CASSSLRGTGNTGELFF.

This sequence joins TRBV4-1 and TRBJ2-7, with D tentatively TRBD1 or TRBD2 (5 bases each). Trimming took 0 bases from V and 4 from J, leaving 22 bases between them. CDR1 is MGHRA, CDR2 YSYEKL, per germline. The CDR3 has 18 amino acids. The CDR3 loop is CASSQDVNRGPRGYEQYF. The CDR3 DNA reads TGCGCCAGCAGCCAAGATGTCAACCGGGGCCCACGGGGATACGAGCAGTACTTC.

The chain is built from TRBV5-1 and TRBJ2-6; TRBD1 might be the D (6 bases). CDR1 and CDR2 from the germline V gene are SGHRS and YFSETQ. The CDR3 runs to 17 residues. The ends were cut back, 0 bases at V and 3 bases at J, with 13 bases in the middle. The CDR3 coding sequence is TGCGCCAGCAGCTTGGGCGTCAGGGGCCGTGGGGCCAACGTCCTGACTTTC. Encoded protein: CASSLGVRGRGANVLTF.

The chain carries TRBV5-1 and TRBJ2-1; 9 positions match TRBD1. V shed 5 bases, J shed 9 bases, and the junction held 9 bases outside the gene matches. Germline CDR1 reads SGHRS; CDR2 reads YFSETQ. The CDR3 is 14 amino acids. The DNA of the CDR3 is TGCGCCAGCAGTCGCGGACAGGGGACAAGTGAGCAGTTCTTC. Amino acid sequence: CASSRGQGTSEQFF.

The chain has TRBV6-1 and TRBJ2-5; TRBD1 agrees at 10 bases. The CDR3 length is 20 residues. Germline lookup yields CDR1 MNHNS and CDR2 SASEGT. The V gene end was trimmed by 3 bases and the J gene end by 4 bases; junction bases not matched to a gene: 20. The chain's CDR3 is CASSDLHGQGGRKSLETQYF. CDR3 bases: TGTGCCAGCAGTGACCTCCACGGACAGGGGGGAAGGAAGAGTTTAGAGACCCAGTACTTC.

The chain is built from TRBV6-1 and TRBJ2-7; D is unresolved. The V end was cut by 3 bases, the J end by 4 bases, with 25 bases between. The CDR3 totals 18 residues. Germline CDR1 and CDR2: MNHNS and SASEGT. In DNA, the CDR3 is TGTGCCAGCAGTGAGGCCGCATCGGGCGCAGGCCCTCTATACGAGCAGTACTTC. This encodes CASSEAASGAGPLYEQYF.

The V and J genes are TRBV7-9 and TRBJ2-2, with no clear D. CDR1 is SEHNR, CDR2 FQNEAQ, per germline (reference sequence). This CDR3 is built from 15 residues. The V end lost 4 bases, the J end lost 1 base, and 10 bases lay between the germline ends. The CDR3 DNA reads TGTGCCAGCAGCTCCCGCATCAGGAACACCGGGGAGCTGTTTTTT. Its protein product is CASSSRIRNTGELFF.

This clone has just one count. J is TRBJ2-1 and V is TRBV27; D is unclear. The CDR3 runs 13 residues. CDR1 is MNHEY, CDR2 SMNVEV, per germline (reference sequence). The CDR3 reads CATGPLTYNEQFF. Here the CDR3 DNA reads TGTGCTACCGGCCCCCTAACCTACAATGAGCAGTTCTTC.

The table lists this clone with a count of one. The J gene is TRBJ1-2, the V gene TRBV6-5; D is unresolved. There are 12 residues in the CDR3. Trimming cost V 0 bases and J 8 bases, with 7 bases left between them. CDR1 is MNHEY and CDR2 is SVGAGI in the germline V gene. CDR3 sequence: CASSYSEGGYTF. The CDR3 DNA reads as TGTGCCAGCAGTTACTCTGAAGGAGGCTACACCTTC.

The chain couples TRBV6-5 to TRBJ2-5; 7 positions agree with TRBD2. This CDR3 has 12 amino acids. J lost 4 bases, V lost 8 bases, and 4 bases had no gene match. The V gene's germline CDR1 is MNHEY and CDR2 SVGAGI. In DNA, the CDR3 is TGTGCCAGCCAATCGGGGGGAGAGACCCAGTACTTC. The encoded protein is CASQSGGETQYF.